This T cell receptor (beta chain) was obtained from a study of cytomegalovirus exposure and HLA in healthy donors. Background on the study: In a previous analysis, 120 million or so unique TCR beta sequences were found from 150 million to 200 million T cells.

PCR was performed using 60 Vbeta and 13 Jbeta primers. Clones were read by immunoSEQ multiplex PCR, and TCRdb kept only the in-frame ones, dropping some. The sample has some 150,000 clones, just under 85% seen once. The V gene lost 5 bases and the J gene lost 3 bases, with 10 bases spanning the gap. This CDR3 has 13 residues. Germline V lookup: CDR1 SEHNR, CDR2 FQNEAQ (reference sequence). This receptor was obtained from a woman aged 40 to 50 in good health and CMV-seronegative. The chain employs TRBV7-9 and TRBJ1-2; D is unresolved. The specimen sequenced was PBMCs. CDR3 nucleotides: TGTGCCAGCAGCCAACTAAGTTACTATGGCTACACCTTC. Its translation is CASSQLSYYGYTF. Variable domain in full (rest from reference TRBV7-9 and TRBJ1-2): DTGVSQNPRHKITKRGQNVTFRCDPISEHNRLYWYRQTLGQGPEFLTYFQNEAQLEKSRLLSDRFSAERPKGSFSTLEIQRTEQGDSAMYLCASSQLSYYGYTFGSGTRLTVV.